Listed below are T cell receptor beta chains from one sample, sequenced in a study of CD8+CD57+ T cells in acquired aplastic anemia. One entry per CDR3 protein, called by TCRdb with MiXCR from the reads. The sample records around 200,000 distinct CDR3 sequences, approximately 48% being singletons. What was sequenced was sorted CD4+, CD8+, or CD8+CD57+ T cells (not recorded which) from PBMCs. Source of these receptors: a human donor with aplastic anemia. The CDR3 runs from the conserved cysteine through the conserved F or W. D genes are given only for firm matches. Clone size is given for some rows only: seen once, a few or many times, or a class if the clone is expanded.

CASSEGTGGELFF,TGCGCCAGCAGTGAAGGGACCGGCGGGGAGCTGTTTTTT,.,13,.,TRBV10-1,TRBJ2-2
CASSLTSGQGEQYF,TGTGCCAGCAGCTTAACTAGCGGGCAAGGCGAGCAGTACTTC,TRBD2,14,.,TRBV7-7,TRBJ2-7
CASSLVASGGTDTQYF,TGTGCCAGCAGCTTAGTAGCTAGCGGGGGCACAGATACGCAGTATTTT,TRBD2,16,many,TRBV7-8,TRBJ2-3
CASSPRGVVETQYF,TGTGCCAGCAGCCCTCGGGGGGTAGTGGAGACCCAGTACTTC,TRBD2,14,once,TRBV12-3/TRBV12-4,TRBJ2-5
CAWASSYNSPLHF,TGTGCCTGGGCGAGCTCCTATAATTCACCCCTCCACTTT,.,13,.,TRBV30,TRBJ1-6
CASSHTGGITYEQYF,TGTGCCAGTAGTCACACAGGGGGGATTACCTACGAGCAGTACTTC,TRBD1,15,.,TRBV19,TRBJ2-7
CASSPANSPLHF,TGTGCCAGCAGCCCGGCGAATTCACCCCTCCACTTT,.,12,.,TRBV12-3/TRBV12-4,TRBJ1-6
CSARGGVSPLHF,TGCAGTGCCAGGGGGGGGGTCTCACCCCTCCACTTT,TRBD1,12,few,TRBV20-1,TRBJ1-6
CASSSDSDEQYF,TGTGCCAGCAGCTCAGACAGCGACGAGCAGTACTTC,.,12,.,TRBV7-9,TRBJ2-7
CASSLAGQGNGYTF,TGCGCCAGCAGCTTGGCGGGACAGGGGAACGGCTACACCTTC,TRBD1,14,many,TRBV5-1,TRBJ1-2
CSAMDNYGYTF,TGCAGTGCTATGGACAACTATGGCTACACCTTC,.,11,.,TRBV20-1,TRBJ1-2
CASSNHGTAVYEQYF,TGTGCCAGCAGCAACCACGGGACAGCAGTCTACGAGCAGTACTTC,TRBD1,15,few,TRBV7-9,TRBJ2-7
CASTQDSNQPQHF,TGTGCCAGCACCCAGGATAGCAATCAGCCCCAGCATTTT,.,13,many,TRBV6-1,TRBJ1-5
CATSDTAEEAFF,TGTGCCACCAGTGATACAGCCGAGGAAGCTTTCTTT,.,12,once,TRBV24-1,TRBJ1-1
CATSETGSGANVLTF,TGTGCCACCAGTGAAACAGGGTCTGGGGCCAACGTCCTGACTTTC,.,15,few,TRBV24-1,TRBJ2-6
CAISRLAGGSTDTQYF,TGTGCCATCAGTCGACTAGCGGGGGGATCCACAGATACGCAGTATTTT,TRBD2,16,few,TRBV10-3,TRBJ2-3
CSVERGGLNTEAFF,TGCAGCGTTGAAAGAGGGGGGTTGAACACTGAAGCTTTCTTT,.,14,.,TRBV29-1,TRBJ1-1
CASRPGLTSSYEQYF,TGTGCCAGCCGCCCGGGACTCACGAGCTCCTACGAGCAGTACTTC,.,15,many,TRBV2,TRBJ2-7
CASRRRHEQYF,TGTGCCAGCCGCAGACGCCACGAGCAGTACTTC,.,11,.,TRBV2,TRBJ2-7
CASSLALQGADGYTF,TGTGCCAGCAGCTTGGCCTTACAGGGGGCCGATGGCTACACCTTC,TRBD1,15,.,TRBV5-5,TRBJ1-2
CATSDPDPAGGYGYTF,TGTGCCACCAGTGACCCTGACCCTGCGGGGGGGTATGGCTACACCTTC,.,16,.,TRBV24-1,TRBJ1-2
CAIRAGATTDTQYF,TGTGCCATCAGAGCGGGGGCCACCACAGATACGCAGTATTTT,TRBD2,14,.,TRBV10-3,TRBJ2-3
CATSGAQTAPGYYNEKLFF,TGTGCCACTAGCGGGGCTCAAACTGCTCCCGGATATTATAACGAAAAACTGTTTTTT,.,19,.,TRBV10-3,TRBJ1-4
CASSRTYRGTQPQHF,TGCGCCAGCAGCCGAACGTACAGGGGGACTCAGCCCCAGCATTTT,TRBD1,15,many,TRBV4-1,TRBJ1-5
CASTQGDRAAFF,TGTGCCAGCACCCAAGGGGACAGGGCGGCTTTCTTT,TRBD1,12,few,TRBV2,TRBJ1-1
CASSLEVRGGTIYF,TGTGCCAGTTCCCTGGAGGTTCGAGGGGGCACCATATATTTT,.,14,many,TRBV19,TRBJ1-3
CASSSLLEGTNEKLFF,TGTGCCAGCAGCTCACTTCTGGAGGGAACTAATGAAAAACTGTTTTTT,.,16,.,TRBV7-8,TRBJ1-4
CASSFPSTDTQYF,TGTGCCAGCAGCTTCCCTAGCACAGATACGCAGTATTTT,.,13,.,TRBV7-3,TRBJ2-3
CASSQVRYTEAFF,TGCGCCAGCAGCCAAGTACGGTACACTGAAGCTTTCTTT,.,13,many,TRBV4-1,TRBJ1-1
CASSLRPGEQYF,TGTGCCAGCAGCCTTCGACCGGGCGAGCAGTACTTC,.,12,.,TRBV7-2,TRBJ2-7
CASSLAVDSKYTGELFF,TGCGCCAGCAGCTTGGCCGTAGACTCCAAATACACCGGGGAGCTGTTTTTT,.,17,few,TRBV5-1,TRBJ2-2
CASSFQRGEGSTDTQYF,TGTGCCAGCAGCTTCCAGCGGGGGGAAGGTAGCACAGATACGCAGTATTTT,TRBD2,17,.,TRBV25-1,TRBJ2-3
CASSIRAGPSYNEQFF,TGTGCCAGTAGTATTCGGGCGGGGCCCTCCTACAATGAGCAGTTCTTC,.,16,many,TRBV19,TRBJ2-1
CASSERQSYQPQHF,TGTGCCAGCAGTGAGAGACAGTCATATCAGCCCCAGCATTTT,.,14,few,TRBV6-1,TRBJ1-5
CARSYSVGGGPVEQYF,TGTGCCAGAAGTTACTCTGTCGGAGGGGGCCCTGTCGAGCAGTACTTC,.,16,.,TRBV7-9,TRBJ2-7
CASSRRDRAARANEQFF,TGTGCCAGTAGCCGCCGGGACAGGGCTGCCCGGGCGAATGAGCAGTTCTTC,TRBD1,17,.,TRBV19,TRBJ2-1
CATSPLWTGVGNTIYF,TGTGCCACCAGCCCTTTGTGGACAGGGGTAGGAAACACCATATATTTT,TRBD1,16,.,TRBV15,TRBJ1-3
CASSETGEADEQYF,TGTGCCAGCAGTGAGACAGGGGAGGCCGACGAGCAGTACTTC,TRBD1,14,many,TRBV6-1,TRBJ2-7
CASSSSGVGELFF,TGTGCCAGCAGCTCCTCAGGGGTCGGGGAGCTGTTTTTT,.,13,.,TRBV7-9,TRBJ2-2
CATSRATGDPEAFF,TGTGCCACCAGCAGAGCAACAGGGGACCCTGAAGCTTTCTTT,TRBD1,14,.,TRBV15,TRBJ1-1
CATSDYGTSGGAADTQYF,TGTGCCACCAGTGATTACGGGACTAGCGGGGGGGCCGCAGATACGCAGTATTTT,TRBD2,18,many,TRBV24-1,TRBJ2-3
CASSQDGGLPLSGANVLTF,TGTGCCAGCAGCCAAGATGGGGGGTTACCTCTGTCTGGGGCCAACGTCCTGACTTTC,.,19,many,TRBV14,TRBJ2-6
CSAQRGGGGVNEQFF,TGCAGTGCCCAAAGAGGCGGCGGGGGGGTTAATGAGCAGTTCTTC,TRBD2,15,many,TRBV20-1,TRBJ2-1
CSAPPGINQETQYF,TGCAGTGCTCCCCCCGGGATTAACCAAGAGACCCAGTACTTC,.,14,.,TRBV20-1,TRBJ2-5
CANRDRISYSPLHF,TGTGCCAACCGGGACAGAATTAGTTATTCACCCCTCCACTTT,TRBD1,14,.,TRBV2,TRBJ1-6